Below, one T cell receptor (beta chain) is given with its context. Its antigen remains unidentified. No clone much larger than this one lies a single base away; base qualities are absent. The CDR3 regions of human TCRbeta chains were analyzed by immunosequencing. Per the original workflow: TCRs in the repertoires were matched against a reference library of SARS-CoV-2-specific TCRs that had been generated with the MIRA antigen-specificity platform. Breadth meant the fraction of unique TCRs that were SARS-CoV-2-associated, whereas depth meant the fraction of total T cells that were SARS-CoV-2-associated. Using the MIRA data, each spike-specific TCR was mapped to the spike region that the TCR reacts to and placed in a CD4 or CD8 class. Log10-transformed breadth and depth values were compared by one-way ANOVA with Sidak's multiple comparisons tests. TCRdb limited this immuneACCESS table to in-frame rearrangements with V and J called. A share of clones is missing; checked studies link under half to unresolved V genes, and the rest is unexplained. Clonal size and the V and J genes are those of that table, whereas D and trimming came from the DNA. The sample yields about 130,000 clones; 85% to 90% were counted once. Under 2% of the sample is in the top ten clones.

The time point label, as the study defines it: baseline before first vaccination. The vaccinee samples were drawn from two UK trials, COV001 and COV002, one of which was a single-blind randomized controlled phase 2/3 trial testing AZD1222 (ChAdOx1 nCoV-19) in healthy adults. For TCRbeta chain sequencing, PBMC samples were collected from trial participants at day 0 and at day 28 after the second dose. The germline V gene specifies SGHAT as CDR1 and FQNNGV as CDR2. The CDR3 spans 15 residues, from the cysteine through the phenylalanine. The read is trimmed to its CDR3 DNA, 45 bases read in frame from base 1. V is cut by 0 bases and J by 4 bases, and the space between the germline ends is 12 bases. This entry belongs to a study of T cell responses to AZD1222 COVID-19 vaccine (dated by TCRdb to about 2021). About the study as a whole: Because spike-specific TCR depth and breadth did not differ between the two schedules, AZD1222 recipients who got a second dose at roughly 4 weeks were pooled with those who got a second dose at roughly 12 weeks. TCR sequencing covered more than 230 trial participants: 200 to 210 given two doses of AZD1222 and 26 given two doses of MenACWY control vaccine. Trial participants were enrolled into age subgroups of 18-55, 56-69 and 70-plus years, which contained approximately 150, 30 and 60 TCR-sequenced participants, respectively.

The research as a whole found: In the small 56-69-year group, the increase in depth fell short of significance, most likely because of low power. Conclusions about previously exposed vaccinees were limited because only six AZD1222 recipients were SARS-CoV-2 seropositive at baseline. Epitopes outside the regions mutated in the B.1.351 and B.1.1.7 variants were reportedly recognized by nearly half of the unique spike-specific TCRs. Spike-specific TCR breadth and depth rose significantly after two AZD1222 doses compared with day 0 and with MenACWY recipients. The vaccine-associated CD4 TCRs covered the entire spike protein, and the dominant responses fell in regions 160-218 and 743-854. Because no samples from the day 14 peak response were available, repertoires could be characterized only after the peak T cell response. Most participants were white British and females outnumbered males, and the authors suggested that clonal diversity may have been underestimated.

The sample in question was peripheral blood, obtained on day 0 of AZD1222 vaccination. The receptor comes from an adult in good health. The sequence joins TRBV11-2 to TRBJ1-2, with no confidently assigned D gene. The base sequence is TGTGCCAGCAGCTTAGACCTATGGCAGACCTATGGCTACACCTTC. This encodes CASSLDLWQTYGYTF. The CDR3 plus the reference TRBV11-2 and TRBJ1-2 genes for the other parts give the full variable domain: EAGVAQSPRYKIIEKRQSVAFWCNPISGHATLYWYQQILGQGPKLLIQFQNNGVVDDSQLPKDRFSAERLKGVDSTLKIQPAKLEDSAVYLCASSLDLWQTYGYTFGSGTRLTVV.